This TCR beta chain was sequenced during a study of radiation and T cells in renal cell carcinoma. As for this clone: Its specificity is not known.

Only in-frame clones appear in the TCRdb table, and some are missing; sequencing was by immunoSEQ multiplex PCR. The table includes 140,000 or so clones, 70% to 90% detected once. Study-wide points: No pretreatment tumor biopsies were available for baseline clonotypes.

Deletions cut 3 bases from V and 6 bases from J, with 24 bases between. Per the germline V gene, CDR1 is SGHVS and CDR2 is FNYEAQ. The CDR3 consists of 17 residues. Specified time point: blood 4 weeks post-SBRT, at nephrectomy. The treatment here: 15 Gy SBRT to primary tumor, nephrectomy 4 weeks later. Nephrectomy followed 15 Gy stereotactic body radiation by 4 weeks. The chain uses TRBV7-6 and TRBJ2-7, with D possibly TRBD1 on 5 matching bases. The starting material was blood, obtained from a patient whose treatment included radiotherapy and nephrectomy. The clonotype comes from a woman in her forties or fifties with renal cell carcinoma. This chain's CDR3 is CASSLVNTGGIGSEQYF. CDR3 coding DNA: TGTGCCAGCAGCTTGGTCAACACAGGTGGTATCGGTTCCGAGCAGTACTTC.